A single sample gave rise to the 5 T cell receptor beta chains below, sequenced in a study of blood T cell repertoires in COVID-19. Assay: immunoSEQ multiplex PCR; the TCRdb copy retains only in-frame clones and omits some. Of around 98,000 clones in the sample, about four fifths were seen once. Sequenced: peripheral blood. The receptors were gathered from a woman aged 60 to 75 with acute or convalescent COVID-19.

The chain carries TRBV10-3 and TRBJ2-7, with 8 bases lining up with TRBD2. V was pared by 3 bases and J by 4 bases, with 5 bases of the junction left unmatched. This CDR3 region has 14 residues. Germline lookup yields CDR1 ENHRY and CDR2 SYGVKD. CDR3 coding DNA: TGTGCCATCAGTGATTCGGGCGGGGGGTACGAGCAGTACTTC. This encodes CAISDSGGGYEQYF.

The chain uses TRBV9 and TRBJ2-2, with TRBD1 identical over 7 bases. Germline loops: CDR1 SGDLS, CDR2 YYNGEE. The CDR3 has 17 residues. Trimming removed 0 bases from V and 4 bases from J; junction bases left unmatched: 9. DNA for the CDR3: TGTGCCAGCAGCGTAGTTCCCACGAGACAGGGCACCGGGGAGCTGTTTTTT. It translates to CASSVVPTRQGTGELFF.

The gene calls are TRBV28 and TRBJ1-1; a weak D match, TRBD1 (5 bases). The germline V gene encodes CDR1 MDHEN and CDR2 SYDVKM. The CDR3 spans 14 residues. Trimming shortened V by 6 bases and J by 5 bases, and 16 bases separated the two germline ends. The CDR3 region has the DNA TGTGCCAGCAGGCAACGGAGGGGAGTGACTGAAGCTTTCTTT. Protein sequence: CASRQRRGVTEAFF.

The rearrangement links TRBV2 to TRBJ1-2, with 10 bases aligning to TRBD1. Trimming removed 9 bases from V and 5 bases from J; junction bases left unmatched: 9. The germline V gene encodes CDR1 SNHLY and CDR2 FYNNEI. This CDR3 is built from 14 residues. The DNA of the CDR3 is TGTGCCAGAGCAGGACAGGGGGGGGATTATGGCTACACCTTC. It yields the protein CARAGQGGDYGYTF.

This chain uses TRBV18 with TRBJ1-4; D is undetermined. This CDR3 has 15 amino acids. Trimming took 2 bases from V and 0 from J, leaving 7 bases between them. The germline V gene has CDR1 KGHSH and CDR2 LQKENI. CDR3: CASSPSQSTNEKLFF. The CDR3 DNA reads TGTGCCAGCTCACCATCACAGTCAACTAATGAAAAACTGTTTTTT.